These 28 T cell receptor beta chains originate from one sample sequenced in a study of T-cell memory formation after mild COVID-19. One entry per CDR3 protein, called by TCRdb with MiXCR from the 5' RACE reads. The profile shows over 350,000 distinct CDR3 sequences, 16% of them singletons. The sequenced material came from PBMCs or a T cell subset sorted from them (not recorded which). The receptors here all came from a man aged 18-30 years who had mild COVID-19 (a few samples of this study predate the infection). Cell type and time point are not known.

This chain links TRBV4-3 with TRBJ1-3, with D tentatively TRBD1 (5 bases). This CDR3 spans 15 amino acids. Germline CDR1 and CDR2: LGHNA and YSLEER. V was clipped by 2 bases and J by 7 bases, with 15 bases between them. In DNA form, the CDR3 reads TGCGCCAGCAGCCAACATAGGGACTTAGGTAACACCATATATTTT. This gives the protein CASSQHRDLGNTIYF.

A word on this clonotype: The junction departs from the called germline gene at one end, perhaps through a read error. This chain uses TRBV7-7 with TRBJ2-5; 8 bases map to TRBD2. The CDR3 covers 14 residues. CDR1 is SSHAT, CDR2 FNYEAQ, per germline (reference sequence). This chain's CDR3 is CASSPGGARETQYF. For the CDR3, the DNA is TGTGCTAGCAGCCCCGGGGGGGCGCGGGAGACCCAGTACTTC.

The table lists this clonotype with many counts. V and J are TRBV2 and TRBJ2-1; 9 bases line up with TRBD1. Per germline, CDR1 SNHLY and CDR2 FYNNEI. The junction had 6 bases not matched to a gene; V was cut back by 7 bases and J by 8 bases. CDR3 size: 13 residues. The CDR3 nucleotides read TGTGCCAGCACTCCGGACAGGGGAGATGAGCAGTTCTTC. The encoded protein is CASTPDRGDEQFF.

This clonotype showed up just a few times. V gene TRBV20-1 combines with J gene TRBJ2-3, with D unclear. The CDR3 runs to 15 residues. Germline loops: CDR1 DFQATT, CDR2 SNEGSKA (reference sequence). Trimming stripped 4 bases from V and 1 base from J, with 15 bases between. The CDR3 sequence: CSAKFGGSGTDTQYF. CDR3 bases: TGCAGTGCTAAGTTTGGCGGTTCGGGCACAGATACGCAGTATTTT.

This clonotype was counted between two and nine times. The chain joins TRBV6-5 to TRBJ1-3; possibly TRBD1 for D (6 bases). Trimming left V 4 bases short and J 0 bases short, with 16 bases between. This CDR3 is 17 amino acids long. The germline CDR1 and CDR2 sequences are MNHEY and SVGAGI. The CDR3 loop is CASSWRQPRGSGNTIYF. As DNA, the CDR3 is TGTGCCAGCAGTTGGCGACAACCCAGGGGCTCTGGAAACACCATATATTTT.

The chain joins TRBV29-1 to TRBJ2-3, with D maybe TRBD2 (7 bases). V lost 0 bases and J 6 bases, leaving 22 bases between the germline ends. Germline CDR1 reads SQVTM; CDR2 reads ANQGSEA. The CDR3 covers 17 residues. CDR3 nucleotide sequence: TGCAGCGTTGAAGAGGGGGGGCAGGGCGGACCAGAGGATACGCAGTATTTT. This codes for CSVEEGGQGGPEDTQYF.

This clonotype was observed many times. The V and J genes are TRBV7-2 and TRBJ1-2; D remains ambiguous. The CDR3 covers 13 residues. Germline V gene data show CDR1 as SGHTA and CDR2 as FQGNSA. V dropped 1 base and J dropped 5 bases, with 8 bases sitting between them. The CDR3 nucleotides read TGTGCCAGCAGCTTAGGGAGTGCGTATGGCTACACCTTC. It specifies CASSLGSAYGYTF.

This clonotype showed up just once. The V call is TRBV6-1, the J call TRBJ2-7, with D possibly called TRBD1 or TRBD2 (5 bases each). Per germline, CDR1 MNHNS and CDR2 SASEGT. The V and J ends lost 2 bases and 7 bases respectively, with 12 bases between them. There are 13 residues in the CDR3. In nucleotides, the CDR3 is TGTGCCAGCAGTGAACAGAGAGAGGGGGAGCAGTACTTC. Protein: CASSEQREGEQYF.

The chain is built from TRBV12-5 and TRBJ1-5; the D gene is possibly TRBD1 (5 bases). The V end lost 6 bases, the J end lost 2 bases, and 11 bases lay between the germline ends. From germline, CDR1 is LGHNT and CDR2 FRNRAP. The CDR3 covers 14 residues. The CDR3: CASGPQGGNQPQHF. The CDR3 region has the DNA TGTGCTAGTGGCCCTCAGGGTGGCAATCAGCCCCAGCATTTT.

This clonotype was picked up many times. The chain uses TRBV20-1 and TRBJ2-1; D tentatively fits TRBD1 or TRBD2 (5 bases each). V gave up 1 base and J gave up 6 bases, with 13 bases separating them. The germline V gene has CDR1 DFQATT and CDR2 SNEGSKA (reference sequence). The CDR3 length is 14 residues. Here the CDR3 reads CSARVGTVLNEQFF. The CDR3 bases are TGCAGTGCTAGAGTGGGGACCGTTCTCAATGAGCAGTTCTTC.

The rearrangement uses TRBV11-2 and TRBJ1-1, with D possibly matching TRBD1 (5 bases). Trimming shortened V by 3 bases and J by 7 bases, and 12 bases separated the two germline ends. This CDR3 region has 13 residues. Germline assignment: CDR1 SGHAT and CDR2 FQNNGV. The CDR3 is CASSLGWGVEAFF. The CDR3 DNA sequence: TGTGCCAGCAGCTTGGGATGGGGGGTTGAAGCTTTCTTT.

This clonotype appeared a few times. For the CDR3, the DNA is TGCGCCAGCAGCTGGATCGGGGGGCGCGAGCAGTACTTC. Translation: CASSWIGGREQYF. This sequence joins TRBV5-1 and TRBJ2-7; possible D gene TRBD2, 7 bases. This CDR3 region has 13 residues. V lost 3 bases to trimming and J lost 6 bases, with 13 bases between them. Germline CDR1 is SGHRS and CDR2 is YFSETQ.

The chain links TRBV12-5 to TRBJ2-2; 8 nucleotides align to TRBD1. In germline, CDR1 is LGHNT, CDR2 FRNRAP. This CDR3 comprises 16 residues. Trimming removed 5 bases from V and 6 bases from J; junction bases left unmatched: 11. The CDR3 is CASGQGAPRFAGELFF. In DNA, the CDR3 is TGTGCTAGTGGTCAGGGGGCCCCCCGTTTCGCCGGGGAGCTGTTTTTT.

This clonotype was seen more than once but under ten times. The chain uses TRBV7-3 and TRBJ1-1; D is unresolved. Trimming removed 0 bases from V and 0 bases from J, with 8 bases in between. This CDR3 has 15 residues. Germline CDR1 SGHTA, CDR2 FQGTGA. The CDR3 sequence: CASSLTGSMNTEAFF. CDR3 sequence (DNA): TGTGCCAGCAGCTTAACCGGCAGCATGAACACTGAAGCTTTCTTT.

This clonotype was recorded a few times. This chain connects TRBV11-2 to TRBJ1-5; possibly TRBD1 for D (6 bases). Between the trimmed V and J ends, which lost 5 bases and 9 bases, there was a span of 11 bases. The CDR3 spans 12 residues. The germline V gene encodes CDR1 SGHAT and CDR2 FQNNGV. CDR3 in amino acids: CASSLPGAPQHF. CDR3 bases: TGTGCCAGCAGCCTCCCAGGGGCGCCCCAGCATTTT.

This clonotype turned up a few times. The genes are TRBV2 and TRBJ2-7; D uncertain. Deletions cut 2 bases from V and 9 bases from J, with 11 bases between. The CDR3 is made up of 12 amino acids. Germline V gene data show CDR1 as SNHLY and CDR2 as FYNNEI. The CDR3, as DNA: TGTGCCAGCAGTGAACCCCCAATGGGGCAGTACGTC. Residues: CASSEPPMGQYV.

The genes are TRBV7-2 and TRBJ1-1, with 10 positions matching TRBD1. CDR1 and CDR2 from the germline V gene are SGHTA and FQGNSA. The junction had 6 bases not matched to a gene; V was cut back by 4 bases and J by 1 base. The CDR3 length is 16 residues. The CDR3 reads CASSYTTGGENTEAFF. In DNA, the CDR3 is TGTGCCAGCAGCTACACGACAGGGGGCGAGAACACTGAAGCTTTCTTT.

This clonotype has more than one count but fewer than ten. V usage is TRBV15 and J usage is TRBJ2-7, with D maybe TRBD1 (6 bases). The length of the CDR3 is 12 residues. Trimming cost V 8 bases and J 3 bases, with 11 bases left between them. The germline V gene has CDR1 LNHNV and CDR2 YYDKDF (reference sequence). Here the CDR3 reads CATDLDSYEQYV. The CDR3 DNA follows: TGTGCCACCGACTTGGACAGCTACGAGCAGTACGTC.

In its sample, this clonotype was seen a few times. The chain couples TRBV5-1 to TRBJ2-1; D is unresolved. Looked up from germline, CDR1 is SGHRS and CDR2 is YFSETQ. This CDR3 has 11 amino acids. Between the trimmed V and J ends, which lost 2 bases and 9 bases, there was a span of 6 bases. The CDR3: CASSLEVEQFF. CDR3 bases: TGCGCCAGCAGCTTAGAAGTTGAGCAGTTCTTC.

V is TRBV4-2 and J is TRBJ2-6; a weak D match, TRBD2 (6 bases). CDR3 length: 18 residues. Germline assignment: CDR1 LGHNA and CDR2 YNFKEQ. The V gene lost 4 bases and the J gene lost 0 bases, with 16 bases spanning the gap. The CDR3 reads CASSRLDSRSSGANVLTF. The CDR3 DNA reads as TGTGCCAGCAGCCGACTAGACAGCCGGAGCTCTGGGGCCAACGTCCTGACTTTC.

This clonotype was seen a few times. J is TRBJ2-5 and V is TRBV7-9; a possible D gene is TRBD2 (5 bases). V lost 10 bases to trimming and J lost 5 bases, with 32 bases between them. The germline CDR1 and CDR2 sequences are SEHNR and FQNEAQ (reference sequence). This CDR3 has 18 amino acids. CDR3 bases: TGTGCCAACCGCCATTTTCACGCAGGACGGGAAGAAGTGGAGACCCAGTACTTC. Protein product: CANRHFHAGREEVETQYF. Using reference TRBV7-9 and TRBJ2-5 for the parts outside the CDR3, the full variable domain is DTGVSQNPRHKITKRGQNVTFRCDPISEHNRLYWYRQTLGQGPEFLTYFQNEAQLEKSRLLSDRFSAERPKGSFSTLEIQRTEQGDSAMYLCANRHFHAGREEVETQYFGPGTRLLVL.

On this clonotype: This could be a read error, since a much larger clone is one nucleotide away. The chain couples TRBV7-2 to TRBJ2-5; 8 bases are a match to TRBD2. In germline, CDR1 is SGHTA, CDR2 FQGNSA. With 4 bases clipped from V and 1 base from J, the junction kept 2 bases outside the gene matches. The CDR3 consists of 14 residues. The CDR3 DNA sequence: TGTGCCAGCAGCTCAGCGGGGGCCCAAGAGACCCAGTACTTC. This gives the protein CASSSAGAQETQYF.

This sequence joins TRBV5-1 and TRBJ2-3; D may correspond to TRBD1 or TRBD2 (6 bases each). The CDR3 runs 15 residues. Trimming left V 4 bases short and J 5 bases short, with 17 bases between. The germline V gene encodes CDR1 SGHRS and CDR2 YFSETQ. The chain's CDR3 is CASSEVRGLIDTQYF. The CDR3 DNA is TGCGCCAGCAGCGAAGTCCGGGGGCTGATAGATACGCAGTATTTT.

This sequence joins TRBV29-1 and TRBJ2-7, with 7 positions matching TRBD1. The V gene's germline CDR1 is SQVTM and CDR2 ANQGSEA. The CDR3 extends over 13 amino acids. V shed 4 bases, J shed 1 base, and the junction held 4 bases outside the gene matches. CDR3: CSVVGTASYEQYF. CDR3 bases: TGCAGCGTTGTGGGGACAGCTTCCTACGAGCAGTACTTC.

The table lists this clonotype with a few counts. V usage is TRBV7-2 and J usage is TRBJ1-1; D possibly corresponds to TRBD1 (6 bases). Germline V gene lookup returns CDR1 SGHTA and CDR2 FQGNSA. V dropped 1 base and J dropped 0 bases, with 12 bases sitting between them. The CDR3 is 16 residues long. This CDR3 is CASSLVGQRLNTEAFF. In nucleotides, the CDR3 is TGTGCCAGCAGCTTAGTAGGACAGAGATTGAACACTGAAGCTTTCTTT.

Note on this clonotype: Relative to the germline gene, one junction end is altered; a read error may explain this. The chain has TRBV2 and TRBJ1-5, with 7 bases that match TRBD1. There are 14 residues in the CDR3. Germline V lookup: CDR1 SNHLY, CDR2 FYNNEI. The CDR3 reads CASRRTGLNQPHHF. The CDR3 DNA is TGTGCCAGCAGACGGACAGGACTAAATCAGCCCCACCATTTT.

The J gene is TRBJ2-7, the V gene TRBV5-5; the D gene is possibly TRBD1 (5 bases). The CDR3 has 15 residues. The V end lost 5 bases, the J end lost 5 bases, and 20 bases lay between the germline ends. The germline gives CDR1 SGHKS, CDR2 YYEKEE (reference sequence). Written as DNA, the CDR3 is TGTGCCAGCAGGCGAACCCAGGGAAGTGGGGACGAGCAGTACTTC. Translation gives CASRRTQGSGDEQYF.

This clonotype was detected only a few times. J is TRBJ1-2 and V is TRBV9, with 7 bases fitting TRBD1. Germline V gene data show CDR1 as SGDLS and CDR2 as YYNGEE. After removal of 4 bases from V and 1 base from J, the junction contained 10 bases not matched to a gene. The CDR3 contains 16 residues. CDR3: CASSPHGTVNNYGYTF. The CDR3 nucleotides are TGTGCCAGCAGCCCCCACGGGACAGTTAATAACTATGGCTACACCTTC. The variable domain in full, with the rest retrieved from reference TRBV9 and TRBJ1-2, is DSGVTQTPKHLITATGQRVTLRCSPRSGDLSVYWYQQSLDQGLQFLIQYYNGEERAKGNILERFSAQQFPDLHSELNLSSLELGDSALYFCASSPHGTVNNYGYTFGSGTRLTVV.